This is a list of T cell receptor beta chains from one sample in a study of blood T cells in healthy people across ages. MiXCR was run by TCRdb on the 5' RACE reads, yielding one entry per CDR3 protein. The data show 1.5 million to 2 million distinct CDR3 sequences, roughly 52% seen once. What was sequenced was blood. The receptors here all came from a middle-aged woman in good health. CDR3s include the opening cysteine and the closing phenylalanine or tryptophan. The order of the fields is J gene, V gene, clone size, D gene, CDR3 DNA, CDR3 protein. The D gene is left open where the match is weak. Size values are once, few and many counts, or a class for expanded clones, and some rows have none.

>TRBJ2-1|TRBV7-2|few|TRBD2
TGTGCCAGCAGCTTAGTCCCCGCGATGGGACTAGTTTGCCATGAGCAGTTCTTC
CASSLVPAMGLVCHEQFF
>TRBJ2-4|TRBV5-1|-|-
TGCGCCAGCAGCACAGCACCCGAATGGGTTGAGCAGTACTTC
CASSTAPEWVEQYF
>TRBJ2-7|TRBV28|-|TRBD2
TGTGCCAGCAGACGGACTAGTAGGTACGAGCAGTACTTC
CASRRTSRYEQYF
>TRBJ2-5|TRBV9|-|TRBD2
TGTGCCAGCAGCGAAACTAGCGGGGTATGGAGAGAGACCCAGTACTTC
CASSETSGVWRETQYF
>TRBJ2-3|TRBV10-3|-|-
TGTGCCATCAAAGGCGGTAGCACTGATACGCAGTATTTT
CAIKGGSTDTQYF
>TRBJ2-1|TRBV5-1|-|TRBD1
TGCGCCAGCAGCTTGCGAGGGACAGGGTCACGTAGCAATGAGCAGTTCTTC
CASSLRGTGSRSNEQFF
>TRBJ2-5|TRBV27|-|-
TGTGCCAGCAGTCTCTCTTCCTTAACTCGGGAGACCCAGTACTTC
CASSLSSLTRETQYF
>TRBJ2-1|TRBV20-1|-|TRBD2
TGCAGTGCTGGGAGCGGGGGGGCCTCCTACAATGAGCAGTTCTTC
CSAGSGGASYNEQFF
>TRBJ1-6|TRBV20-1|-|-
TGCAGTGCTAGAGTCGGCGGGGGGCGGGGCTTAAGAGATTCACCCCTCCACTTT
CSARVGGGRGLRDSPLHF
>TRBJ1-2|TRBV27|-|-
TGTGCCAGCAGTTTGGGGCCGGGGTCTCGGGGCTATGGCTACACCTTC
CASSLGPGSRGYGYTF
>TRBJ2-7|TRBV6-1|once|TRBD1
TGTGCCAGCAGATCTTGGGGTCGCGGGACAGGGGAGGACGAGCAGTACTTC
CASRSWGRGTGEDEQYF
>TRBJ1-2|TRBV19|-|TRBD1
TGTGCCAGTAGGAAACCGACAGGGGACGGCTACACCTTC
CASRKPTGDGYTF
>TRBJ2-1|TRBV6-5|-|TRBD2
TGTGCCAGCAGTGCATCTAGCGGGGAGGTCTACAATGAGCAGTTCTTC
CASSASSGEVYNEQFF
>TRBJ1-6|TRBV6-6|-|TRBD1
TGTGCCAGCAGTCAAGGCGGGACAGGGTCAACACCCCTCCACTTT
CASSQGGTGSTPLHF
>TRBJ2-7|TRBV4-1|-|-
TGCGCCAGCAGCCAAGATACCAGCCTGGCTTACGAGCAGTACTTC
CASSQDTSLAYEQYF
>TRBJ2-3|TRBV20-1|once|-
TGCAGTGCAGGGAATACGGGCACAGATACGCAGTATTTT
CSAGNTGTDTQYF
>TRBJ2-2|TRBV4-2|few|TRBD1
TGTGCCAGCAGCCAGGACCCTCTGACAGGGTTCAACACCGGGGAGCTGTTTTTT
CASSQDPLTGFNTGELFF
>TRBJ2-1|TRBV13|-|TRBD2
TGTGCCAGCAGCTTTTCCCCGCGGGGGGGCACCAACAATGAGCAGTTCTTC
CASSFSPRGGTNNEQFF
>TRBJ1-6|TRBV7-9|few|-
TGTGCCAGCAGCTTAGCCGCCACCAATTCACCCCTCCACTTT
CASSLAATNSPLHF
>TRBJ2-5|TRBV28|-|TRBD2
TGTGCCAGCAGTTTAGGAGAGGTTGCGGGGGGGGAGACCCAGTACTTC
CASSLGEVAGGETQYF
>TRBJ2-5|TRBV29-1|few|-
TGCAGCGTTCAACCCAGAATAACAGGGTCGAAGACCCAGTACTTC
CSVQPRITGSKTQYF
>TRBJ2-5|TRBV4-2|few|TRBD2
TGTGCCAGCAGCCAAGATGCGGTAGCGGGGGAGACCCAGTACTTC
CASSQDAVAGETQYF
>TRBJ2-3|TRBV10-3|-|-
TGTGCCATCAGTCAGGAGCCTAGCACAGATACGCAGTATTTT
CAISQEPSTDTQYF
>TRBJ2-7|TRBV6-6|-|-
TGTGCCACCTCAGGGGCCAGCTCCTACGAGCAGTACTTC
CATSGASSYEQYF
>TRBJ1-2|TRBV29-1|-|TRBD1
TGCAGCGTTCAAAACCGGGACAGAAATGGCTACACCTTC
CSVQNRDRNGYTF
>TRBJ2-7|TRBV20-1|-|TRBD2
TGCAGTGCCGGGGAGCTAGCGGGGGGGCGTTACAATGAGCAGTACTTC
CSAGELAGGRYNEQYF
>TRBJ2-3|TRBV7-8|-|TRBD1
TGTGCCAGCAGATCCCCCGGGACAGGGAAAACCACCGTCTCAGATACGCAGTATTTT
CASRSPGTGKTTVSDTQYF
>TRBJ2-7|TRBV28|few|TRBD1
TGTGCCAGCAGCTCACTGGGACAGGGCGAGCAGTACTTC
CASSSLGQGEQYF
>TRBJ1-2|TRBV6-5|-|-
TGTGCCAGCAGGGATCTGTTTGGCTACACCTTC
CASRDLFGYTF
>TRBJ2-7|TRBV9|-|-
TGTGCCAGCAGCGCCGGGACGGGGAACAGTGAGCAGTACTTC
CASSAGTGNSEQYF
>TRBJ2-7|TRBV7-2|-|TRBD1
TGTGCCAGCAGCGCAACGACAGGGCTGAACGAGCAGTACTTC
CASSATTGLNEQYF
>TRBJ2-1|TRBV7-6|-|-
TGTGCCAGCAGCGAGGAGCCAAACTACAATGAGCAGTTCTTC
CASSEEPNYNEQFF
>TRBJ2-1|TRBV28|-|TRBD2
TGTGCCAGCAGTGCATGGACTAGCGGGGCCTACAATGAGCAGTTCTTC
CASSAWTSGAYNEQFF
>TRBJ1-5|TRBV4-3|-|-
TGCGCCAGCAGCCAAGATAGGGGGGAAAATCAGCCCCAGCATTTT
CASSQDRGENQPQHF
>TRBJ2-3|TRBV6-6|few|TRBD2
TGTGCCGCTCGAATTAGCGGGGGACAAGATACGCAGTATTTT
CAARISGGQDTQYF
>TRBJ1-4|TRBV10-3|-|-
TGTGCCATCTCCGGACACCTTAATGAAAAACTGTTTTTT
CAISGHLNEKLFF
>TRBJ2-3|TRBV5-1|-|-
TGCGCCAGCAGCGAGGGTCGGGGGATCAGCACAGATACGCAGTCTTTT
CASSEGRGISTDTQSF
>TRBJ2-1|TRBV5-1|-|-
TGCGCCAGCAGCTTGGTAGCGGAATCCGAGCAGTTCTTC
CASSLVAESEQFF
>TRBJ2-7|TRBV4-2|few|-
TGTGCCAGCAGCCAAGAAGGCGTGGGGTACGAGCAGTACTTC
CASSQEGVGYEQYF
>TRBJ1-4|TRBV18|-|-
TGTGCCAGCTCACCCCGCATACGGGAAAAACTGTTTTTT
CASSPRIREKLFF